This TCR beta chain was retrieved from a study of cytomegalovirus exposure and HLA in healthy donors. Study-level results: Later analysis associated a missense DCLRE1C variant with TCR beta V- and J-gene trimming. It was approximately 170 TCR beta chains that were listed as cytomegalovirus-associated. According to a later analysis, donors in an Asian-associated ancestry cluster reportedly had fewer N-insertions than the approximately 730-donor mean. Researchers had no immune exposure information except CMV serostatus available.

CDR3 size: 16 residues. Germline assignment: CDR1 SGHDT and CDR2 YYEEEE. V was clipped by 1 base and J by 5 bases, with 18 bases between them. About this clone itself: Its antigen is not identified.

13 Jbeta primers and 60 Vbeta primers were used for the PCR. Libraries were prepared by immunoSEQ multiplex PCR; TCRdb keeps only in-frame clonotypes and omits some of them. Of 210,000 or so clones in the sample, more than 60% were seen once. The TCR sequence derives from a girl aged 2 to 10 in good health and CMV-seronegative. Sequences were obtained from PBMCs. The chain is built from TRBV5-6 and TRBJ1-1; TRBD1 is a possible D gene (6 bases). The DNA for the CDR3 is TGTGCCAGCAGCTTGTACAGGGAGGGTTTTGCGACTGAAGCTTTCTTT. Translated: CASSLYREGFATEAFF.